This paragraph reports one T cell receptor (beta chain). Its specificity is unknown. The data were taken from a study of cytotoxic CD8 clonotypes in ibrutinib-treated CLL. The study, taken as a whole, reports: Clonality correlated strongly with circulating CD8+ T cells and exceeded age-matched healthy donors at baseline.

Trimming removed 3 bases at V and 3 bases at J, with 8 bases between. Germline CDR1 is SGDLS and CDR2 is YYNGEE. CDR3 length equals 13 residues. TCRdb keeps only in-frame clones here, not all; method: immunoSEQ multiplex PCR. The repertoire holds roughly 200,000 clones, with over 65% as singletons. This TCR derives from a human donor with chronic lymphocytic leukemia. The chain joins TRBV9 to TRBJ2-3; D remains unclear. The specimen comprised PBMCs, sampled after 12 months of ibrutinib treatment. For the CDR3, the DNA is TGTGCCAGCAGCGGGGTAGATACAGATACGCAGTATTTT. Its translation is CASSGVDTDTQYF.